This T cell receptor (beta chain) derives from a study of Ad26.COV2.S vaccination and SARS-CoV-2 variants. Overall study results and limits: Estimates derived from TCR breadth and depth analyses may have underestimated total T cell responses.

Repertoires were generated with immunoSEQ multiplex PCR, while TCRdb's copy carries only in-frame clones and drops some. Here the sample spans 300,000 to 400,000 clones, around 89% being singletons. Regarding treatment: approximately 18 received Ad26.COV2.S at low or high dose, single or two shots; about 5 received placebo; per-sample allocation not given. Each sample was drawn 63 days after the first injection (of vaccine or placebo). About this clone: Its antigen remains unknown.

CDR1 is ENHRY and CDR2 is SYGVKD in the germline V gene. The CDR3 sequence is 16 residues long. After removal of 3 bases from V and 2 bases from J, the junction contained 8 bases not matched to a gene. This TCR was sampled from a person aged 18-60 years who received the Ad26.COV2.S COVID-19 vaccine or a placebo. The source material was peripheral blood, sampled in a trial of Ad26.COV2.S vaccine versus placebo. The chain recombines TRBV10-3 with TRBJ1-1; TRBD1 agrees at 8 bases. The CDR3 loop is CAISDWEAGGNTEAFF. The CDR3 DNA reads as TGTGCCATCAGTGATTGGGAGGCAGGGGGCAACACTGAAGCTTTCTTT.